The 30 T cell receptor beta chains below come from one sample, sequenced in a study of shared clonotypes between healthy human individuals. Data came from immunoSEQ multiplex PCR; TCRdb stores just in-frame clones and leaves some out. This sample yields 1.5 million to 1.9 million clones, of which under 99% are seen a single time; less than 0.55% belongs to the top ten. Sequenced sample: naive CD4+ T cells sorted from blood. As for subset: CD45RA+ positively selected. The receptors were gathered from a man aged 30 to 45 in good health.

This chain uses TRBV5-1 with TRBJ2-7; weak D call: TRBD1 (5 bases). V was trimmed by 7 bases and J by 0 bases, leaving 11 bases between them. The CDR3 loop spans 13 amino acids. CDR1 is SGHRS, CDR2 YFSETQ, per germline. CDR3: CASAQGLSYEQYF. CDR3 nucleotide sequence: TGCGCCAGCGCCCAGGGCCTCTCCTACGAGCAGTACTTC.

The V call is TRBV19, the J call TRBJ1-5; tentatively, D is TRBD1 (5 bases). Trimming removed 1 base from V and 6 bases from J, with 16 bases in between. This CDR3 has 16 amino acids. Germline values: CDR1 LNHDA, CDR2 SQIVND (reference sequence). CDR3 sequence: CASSIAPHRSSQPQHF. The CDR3 DNA follows: TGTGCCAGTAGTATAGCTCCCCACAGGTCGAGTCAGCCCCAGCATTTT. Full variable domain (outside the CDR3, taken from reference TRBV19 and TRBJ1-5): DGGITQSPKYLFRKEGQNVTLSCEQNLNHDAMYWYRQDPGQGLRLIYYSQIVNDFQKGDIAEGYSVSREKKESFPLTVTSAQKNPTAFYLCASSIAPHRSSQPQHFGDGTRLSIL.

The gene calls are TRBV19 and TRBJ2-6, with 7 bases aligning to TRBD2. Trimming removed 9 bases from V and 3 bases from J; junction bases left unmatched: 5. The CDR3 has 14 amino acids. The germline V gene encodes CDR1 LNHDA and CDR2 SQIVND (reference sequence). CDR3 DNA: TGTGCCAGCGGTGCGGGGGTTGGGGCCAACGTCCTGACTTTC. This codes for CASGAGVGANVLTF. The full variable domain, in which reference TRBV19 and TRBJ2-6 provide the parts outside the CDR3, is DGGITQSPKYLFRKEGQNVTLSCEQNLNHDAMYWYRQDPGQGLRLIYYSQIVNDFQKGDIAEGYSVSREKKESFPLTVTSAQKNPTAFYLCASGAGVGANVLTFGAGSRLTVL.

The chain links TRBV7-2 to TRBJ1-3; D is unclear. Germline V gene data show CDR1 as SGHTA and CDR2 as FQGNSA. The CDR3 is 14 amino acids. The V end lost 1 base, the J end lost 4 bases, and 8 bases lay between the germline ends. The CDR3 loop is CASSLDAAGNTIYF. The DNA of the CDR3 is TGTGCCAGCAGCTTAGACGCCGCGGGAAACACCATATATTTT.

The chain carries TRBV5-1 and TRBJ2-1; D not resolved. The germline V and J ends were trimmed by 4 bases and 7 bases, with 12 bases remaining between them. CDR1 and CDR2 (germline): SGHRS, YFSETQ. This CDR3 has 13 amino acids. CDR3 sequence: CASSPTVGNEQFF. In DNA form, the CDR3 reads TGCGCCAGCAGCCCCACCGTGGGAAATGAGCAGTTCTTC.

The chain employs TRBV2 and TRBJ1-5; the D gene is possibly TRBD1 (5 bases). Trimming took 5 bases from V and 3 from J, leaving 14 bases between them. CDR1 and CDR2 from the germline V gene are SNHLY and FYNNEI. The length of the CDR3 is 15 residues. Written as DNA, the CDR3 is TGTGCCAGCAGTTTCAGGAGGGGCAACAATCAGCCCCAGCATTTT. Translation: CASSFRRGNNQPQHF. The full variable domain, in which reference TRBV2 and TRBJ1-5 provide the parts outside the CDR3, is EPEVTQTPSHQVTQMGQEVILRCVPISNHLYFYWYRQILGQKVEFLVSFYNNEISEKSEIFDDQFSVERPDGSNFTLKIRSTKLEDSAMYFCASSFRRGNNQPQHFGDGTRLSIL.

The chain employs TRBV7-6 and TRBJ2-2; D gene unclear. The CDR3 has 14 residues. Trimming shortened V by 1 base and J by 6 bases, and 9 bases separated the two germline ends. Germline CDR1 is SGHVS and CDR2 is FNYEAQ. In DNA, the CDR3 is TGTGCCAGCAGCTTAGGAGTAGGTGCCGGGGAGCTGTTTTTT. Amino acid sequence: CASSLGVGAGELFF.

The chain couples TRBV2 to TRBJ1-1; 8 nucleotides line up with TRBD1. CDR1 is SNHLY and CDR2 is FYNNEI in the germline V gene. The CDR3 loop spans 13 amino acids. The ends lost 5 bases at V and 4 bases at J; junction bases unmatched: 3. CDR3 in DNA: TGTGCCAGCAGTAGGACAGGGCCCACTGAAGCTTTCTTT. Translation: CASSRTGPTEAFF.

V is TRBV30 and J is TRBJ2-7; 9 positions match TRBD1. This CDR3 contains 13 residues. Germline values: CDR1 GTSNPN, CDR2 SVGIG (reference sequence). The J segment lost 3 bases and the V segment lost 6 bases, leaving 6 bases of the junction unmatched. The CDR3 DNA sequence: TGTGCCTGTCCCGGGACAGGGATCTACGAGCAGTACTTC. It encodes CACPGTGIYEQYF.

The V and J genes are TRBV30 and TRBJ2-2; D is ambiguous. This CDR3 is 10 amino acids long. V was cut by 3 bases and J by 8 bases, with 4 bases left in between. In germline, CDR1 is GTSNPN, CDR2 SVGIG (reference sequence). CDR3 in amino acids: CAWRGGELFF. The CDR3 DNA reads as TGTGCCTGGAGAGGTGGGGAGCTGTTTTTT.

This clone is a singleton in its sample. The J gene is TRBJ2-2, the V gene TRBV10-3, with D perhaps given as TRBD1 or TRBD2 (6 bases each). Germline CDR1 reads ENHRY; CDR2 reads SYGVKD. The length of the CDR3 is 16 residues. Trimming stripped 2 bases from V and 6 bases from J, with 16 bases between. CDR3 nucleotides: TGTGCCATCAGTGAGCAGCGGAGGGGGACCGCCGGGGAGCTGTTTTTT. It yields the protein CAISEQRRGTAGELFF.

Comment on this clone: Different DNA sequences within this sample yield the same CDR3. The chain carries TRBV5-1 and TRBJ2-5, with 9 bases fitting TRBD2. The length of the CDR3 is 13 residues. Germline loops: CDR1 SGHRS, CDR2 YFSETQ. V lost 4 bases, J lost 5 bases, and 3 bases stayed unmatched. The CDR3 region has the DNA TGCGCCAGCAGCCTCAGCGGGGGGGAGACCCAGTACTTC. It codes for CASSLSGGETQYF. Together with reference TRBV5-1 and TRBJ2-5, the CDR3 gives the full variable domain: KAGVTQTPRYLIKTRGQQVTLSCSPISGHRSVSWYQQTPGQGLQFLFEYFSETQRNKGNFPGRFSGRQFSNSRSEMNVSTLELGDSALYLCASSLSGGETQYFGPGTRLLVL.

This sequence joins TRBV10-1 and TRBJ1-4, with D possibly TRBD1 on 5 matching bases. The CDR3 runs 13 residues. Germline-derived CDR1 and CDR2 are WNHNN and SYGVQD (reference sequence). Trimming removed 8 bases at V and 7 bases at J, with 14 bases between. This CDR3 reads CASQTALGEKLFF. The CDR3 nucleotides are TGCGCCAGCCAGACAGCACTCGGTGAAAAACTGTTTTTT.

The chain recombines TRBV18 with TRBJ2-7; D is perhaps TRBD2 (6 bases). The CDR3 has 16 amino acids. The ends were cut back, 6 bases at V and 4 bases at J, with 22 bases in the middle. Looked up from germline, CDR1 is KGHSH and CDR2 is LQKENI. This CDR3 reads CASSPAGGDFGYEQYF. Written as DNA, the CDR3 is TGTGCCAGCTCCCCCGCCGGCGGGGACTTTGGGTACGAGCAGTACTTC.

V usage is TRBV30 and J usage is TRBJ1-2; D may be TRBD1 (6 bases). Trimming removed 0 bases at V and 4 bases at J, with 12 bases between. Germline CDR1 reads GTSNPN; CDR2 reads SVGIG (reference sequence). The CDR3 consists of 14 residues. In DNA form, the CDR3 reads TGTGCCTGGAGTGTAGGAGGGGGTCCCTATGGCTACACCTTC. The encoded protein is CAWSVGGGPYGYTF.

The chain recombines TRBV5-1 with TRBJ2-3, with TRBD1 identical over 9 bases. The CDR3 length is 14 residues. Germline assignment: CDR1 SGHRS and CDR2 YFSETQ. V lost 7 bases, J lost 4 bases, and 7 bases stayed unmatched. Here the CDR3 reads CASSDRGGSDTQYF. CDR3 nucleotides: TGCGCCAGCTCGGACAGGGGAGGATCAGATACGCAGTATTTT.

The chain carries TRBV28 and TRBJ1-2, with D unclear. The germline gives CDR1 MDHEN, CDR2 SYDVKM. This CDR3 has 13 amino acids. With 4 bases removed from V and 8 bases from J, the gap between germline ends came to 14 bases. Here the CDR3 reads CASSSGTLVGYTF. As DNA, the CDR3 is TGTGCCAGCAGTTCCGGCACTTTAGTAGGCTACACCTTC.

This chain joins TRBV29-1 and TRBJ2-3; 9 bases map to TRBD1. V shed 5 bases and J 4 bases; nucleotides not matched to a gene: 10. The CDR3 covers 15 residues. Germline V lookup: CDR1 SQVTM, CDR2 ANQGSEA. CDR3 coding DNA: TGCAGCGTTCCCAAACAGGGGGCTGCGGCAGATACGCAGTATTTT. Translation: CSVPKQGAAADTQYF.

The chain is built from TRBV29-1 and TRBJ1-1; D is uncertain. Trimming pared 6 bases from V and 4 bases from J, leaving 15 bases between. This CDR3 comprises 13 residues. The germline V gene has CDR1 SQVTM and CDR2 ANQGSEA. The CDR3 protein is CSVHLGSFTEAFF. The CDR3 DNA sequence: TGCAGCGTCCATTTAGGGTCCTTCACTGAAGCTTTCTTT.

Details on this clone: The same CDR3 also results from other DNA sequences found in this sample. The chain joins TRBV5-1 to TRBJ2-1, with D possibly matching TRBD1 (6 bases). The ends were cut back, 0 bases at V and 4 bases at J, with 8 bases in the middle. Germline V gene data show CDR1 as SGHRS and CDR2 as YFSETQ. There are 14 residues in the CDR3. CDR3 sequence (DNA): TGCGCCAGCAGCTTGGGGACAGAGTACAATGAGCAGTTCTTC. Translating it yields CASSLGTEYNEQFF.

The J gene is TRBJ2-6, the V gene TRBV5-5; D gene unclear. Germline values: CDR1 SGHKS, CDR2 YYEKEE (reference sequence). The CDR3 is made up of 16 amino acids. V shed 0 bases and J shed 2 bases, with 9 bases lying between them. The chain's CDR3 is CASSLGWGTGANVLTF. CDR3 DNA sequence: TGTGCCAGCAGCTTGGGATGGGGTACTGGGGCCAACGTCCTGACTTTC.

The rearrangement joins TRBV7-8 to TRBJ2-2; D not resolved. Trimming removed 0 bases at V and 6 bases at J, with 14 bases between. Germline V gene data show CDR1 as SGHVS and CDR2 as FQNEAQ. CDR3 length equals 16 residues. CDR3 nucleotide sequence: TGTGCCAGCAGCTTAGCGCTTACCCTAAAGGCCGGGGAGCTGTTTTTT. It yields the protein CASSLALTLKAGELFF.

This clone appeared once. This same CDR3 is encoded by further DNA sequences in the sample. The chain carries TRBV7-2 and TRBJ1-5; D is undetermined. V gave up 1 base and J gave up 7 bases, with 8 bases separating them. The CDR3 extends over 13 amino acids. Germline CDR1 and CDR2: SGHTA and FQGNSA. The CDR3: CASSLVVNQPQHF. For the CDR3, the DNA is TGTGCCAGCAGCTTAGTTGTCAACCAGCCCCAGCATTTT. Based on the CDR3 plus reference TRBV7-2 and TRBJ1-5, the full variable domain is GAGVSQSPSNKVTEKGKDVELRCDPISGHTALYWYRQSLGQGLEFLIYFQGNSAPDKSGLPSDRFSAERTGGSVSTLTIQRTQQEDSAVYLCASSLVVNQPQHFGDGTRLSIL.

V gene TRBV7-2 combines with J gene TRBJ2-5; weak D call: TRBD1 (6 bases). Looked up from germline, CDR1 is SGHTA and CDR2 is FQGNSA. V was cut by 9 bases and J by 7 bases, with 21 bases left in between. This CDR3 is 14 amino acids long. The CDR3 region has the DNA TGTGCCAGTCAAACACAGGGTGAGGTCCGGACCCAGTACTTC. Amino acids: CASQTQGEVRTQYF.

V and J are TRBV5-1 and TRBJ2-5, with 9 bases fitting TRBD1. With 3 bases clipped from V and 4 bases from J, the junction kept 10 bases outside the gene matches. The CDR3 runs 16 residues. Per the germline V gene, CDR1 is SGHRS and CDR2 is YFSETQ. The CDR3 loop is CASSSWTGEMLETQYF. In nucleotides, the CDR3 is TGCGCCAGCAGCTCTTGGACAGGGGAAATGTTAGAGACCCAGTACTTC. The complete variable domain, with remaining parts taken from reference TRBV5-1 and TRBJ2-5, reads KAGVTQTPRYLIKTRGQQVTLSCSPISGHRSVSWYQQTPGQGLQFLFEYFSETQRNKGNFPGRFSGRQFSNSRSEMNVSTLELGDSALYLCASSSWTGEMLETQYFGPGTRLLVL.

CDR3 protein: CASSPPPSYEQYF. In nucleotides, the CDR3 is TGTGCCAGCAGTCCCCCGCCCTCCTACGAGCAGTACTTC. The chain carries TRBV28 and TRBJ2-7; D call uncertain. V was shortened by 5 bases and J by 0 bases, with 8 bases between the two germline ends. This CDR3 has 13 residues. The germline V gene encodes CDR1 MDHEN and CDR2 SYDVKM. The variable domain in full, completed from reference TRBV28 and TRBJ2-7, reads DVKVTQSSRYLVKRTGEKVFLECVQDMDHENMFWYRQDPGLGLRLIYFSYDVKMKEKGDIPEGYSVSREKKERFSLILESASTNQTSMYLCASSPPPSYEQYFGPGTRLTVT.

This chain joins TRBV5-1 and TRBJ2-1, with unresolved D. CDR1 is SGHRS and CDR2 is YFSETQ in the germline V gene. This CDR3 is built from 13 residues. The germline V and J ends were trimmed by 5 bases and 2 bases, with 8 bases remaining between them. CDR3 coding DNA: TGCGCCAGCAGGGTTGAAACCTACAATGAGCAGTTCTTC. It is translated as CASRVETYNEQFF.

The chain carries TRBV4-3 and TRBJ2-7, with 8 positions matching TRBD1. CDR3 length: 17 residues. The germline gives CDR1 LGHNA, CDR2 YSLEER. Germline trimming cut 0 bases from V and 0 bases from J; bases unmatched to any gene: 7. CDR3 DNA sequence: TGCGCCAGCAGCCAAGAAGGACAGGGAAGGAGCTCCTACGAGCAGTACTTC. It translates to CASSQEGQGRSSYEQYF.

V and J are TRBV10-1 and TRBJ1-2; 8 nucleotides align to TRBD1. CDR1 and CDR2 (germline): WNHNN, SYGVQD (reference sequence). CDR3 length: 13 residues. The trim removed 8 bases at V and 4 bases at J, leaving 6 bases unmatched. The CDR3 protein is CASGRGLVYGYTF. For the CDR3, the DNA is TGCGCCAGCGGCAGGGGGCTGGTCTATGGCTACACCTTC.

With respect to this clone: Sequence at one end of the junction differs from germline and may be a read error. The chain is built from TRBV7-7 and TRBJ2-1, with 10 bases that match TRBD2. Germline CDR1 reads SSHAT; CDR2 reads FNYEAQ (reference sequence). This CDR3 comprises 15 residues. The CDR3 coding sequence is TGTGCTAGCAGCTTGTCACTAGCGGGATTTGCTGAGCAGTTCTTC. This translates into CASSLSLAGFAEQFF.